Listed below are T cell receptor beta chains from one sample, sequenced in a study of control samples from healthy donors and cancer patients. Method: immunoSEQ multiplex PCR; TCRdb's copy keeps in-frame clones and lacks some. The table lists 180,000 or so clones, just over 90% of them singletons. The sequencing sample was made of blood. All receptors come from a woman aged 55-70 years in good health. Both conserved end residues are part of each CDR3. Fields, in order: CDR3 length, V gene, D gene, clone size, J gene, CDR3 protein, CDR3 DNA. The D gene is left open where the match is weak. Size is stated for part of the rows, as once, few or many counts, or as a class when the clone is expanded.

length: 15; V: TRBV7-9; D: TRBD1; size: .; J: TRBJ2-1; CDR3: CASSLGQPGNNEQFF; DNA: TGTGCCAGCAGCTTGGGACAGCCAGGAAACAATGAGCAGTTCTTC
length: 16; V: TRBV4-1; D: .; size: .; J: TRBJ1-2; CDR3: CASSLVPSNSNYGYTF; DNA: TGCGCCAGCAGCCTCGTCCCCTCAAATTCTAACTATGGCTACACCTTC
length: 14; V: TRBV11-3; D: .; size: once; J: TRBJ1-2; CDR3: CASSPEGIRYGYTF; DNA: TGTGCCAGCAGCCCAGAGGGGATACGGTATGGCTACACCTTC
length: 13; V: TRBV5-4; D: .; size: .; J: TRBJ2-4; CDR3: CASTSVGENIQYF; DNA: TGTGCCAGCACCTCGGTGGGAGAAAACATTCAGTACTTC
length: 13; V: TRBV7-8; D: .; size: .; J: TRBJ1-5; CDR3: CASSLTVRQPQHF; DNA: TGTGCCAGCAGCTTAACAGTAAGACAGCCCCAGCATTTT
length: 13; V: TRBV30; D: .; size: .; J: TRBJ1-5; CDR3: CAWSAREYQPQHF; DNA: TGTGCCTGGAGTGCCAGGGAATATCAGCCCCAGCATTTT
length: 15; V: TRBV7-9; D: .; size: .; J: TRBJ1-1; CDR3: CASSFGGPGNTEAFF; DNA: TGTGCCAGCAGCTTCGGCGGGCCGGGGAACACTGAAGCTTTCTTT
length: 15; V: TRBV5-4; D: TRBD2; size: .; J: TRBJ2-1; CDR3: CASSLSGGAFNEQFF; DNA: TGTGCCAGCAGCCTTAGCGGGGGGGCCTTCAATGAGCAGTTCTTC
length: 13; V: TRBV7-8; D: .; size: .; J: TRBJ2-2; CDR3: CASSSQGGGELFF; DNA: TGTGCCAGCAGCTCCCAGGGGGGCGGGGAGCTGTTTTTT
length: 15; V: TRBV11-1; D: TRBD2; size: .; J: TRBJ2-1; CDR3: CASSLRSGGAEEQFF; DNA: TGTGCCAGCAGCCTTCGTAGCGGGGGGGCAGAAGAGCAGTTCTTC
length: 16; V: TRBV7-2; D: .; size: .; J: TRBJ1-3; CDR3: CASSVPGGVQGNTIYF; DNA: TGTGCCAGCAGCGTACCAGGAGGAGTGCAGGGAAACACCATATATTTT
length: 13; V: TRBV6-2/TRBV6-3; D: .; size: .; J: TRBJ1-4; CDR3: CASSQPPYEKLFF; DNA: TGTGCCAGCAGTCAACCCCCATATGAAAAACTGTTTTTT
length: 11; V: TRBV18; D: .; size: .; J: TRBJ2-7; CDR3: CASSPNYEQYF; DNA: TGTGCCAGCTCACCAAACTACGAGCAGTACTTC
length: 13; V: TRBV18; D: .; size: .; J: TRBJ1-1; CDR3: CASSLDSNTEAFF; DNA: TGTGCCAGCTCACTGGACAGCAACACTGAAGCTTTCTTT
length: 20; V: TRBV5-1; D: TRBD1; size: .; J: TRBJ1-5; CDR3: CASSQTPSTAQGGSNQPQHF; DNA: TGCGCCAGCAGCCAAACCCCCTCCACAGCACAGGGGGGTAGCAATCAGCCCCAGCATTTT
length: 14; V: TRBV2; D: .; size: .; J: TRBJ2-2; CDR3: CASGDHANTGELFF; DNA: TGTGCCAGCGGGGATCATGCGAACACCGGGGAGCTGTTTTTT
length: 12; V: TRBV27; D: .; size: .; J: TRBJ1-2; CDR3: CASSPTGLGYTF; DNA: TGTGCCAGCAGCCCAACAGGGCTTGGCTACACCTTC
length: 12; V: TRBV27; D: .; size: .; J: TRBJ2-2; CDR3: CASQVVSGELFF; DNA: TGTGCCAGCCAAGTAGTATCCGGGGAGCTGTTTTTT
length: 13; V: TRBV9; D: .; size: .; J: TRBJ2-3; CDR3: CASSGGNTDTQYF; DNA: TGTGCCAGCAGCGGGGGGAACACAGATACGCAGTATTTT
length: 18; V: TRBV28; D: TRBD1; size: .; J: TRBJ2-7; CDR3: CASSHNRGRLSRTYEQYF; DNA: TGTGCCAGCAGCCATAACAGGGGGCGCCTATCCCGCACCTACGAGCAGTACTTC
length: 14; V: TRBV2; D: .; size: .; J: TRBJ2-3; CDR3: CASRDGQNTDTQYF; DNA: TGTGCCAGCAGGGACGGACAGAACACAGATACGCAGTATTTT
length: 13; V: TRBV7-2; D: .; size: .; J: TRBJ1-2; CDR3: CASGVTGLYGYTF; DNA: TGTGCCAGCGGCGTTACAGGGCTCTATGGCTACACCTTC
length: 16; V: TRBV6-6; D: TRBD2; size: once; J: TRBJ2-1; CDR3: CASRETSGGLYNEQFF; DNA: TGTGCCAGCAGGGAAACTAGCGGGGGCCTATACAATGAGCAGTTCTTC
length: 15; V: TRBV7-8; D: TRBD1; size: .; J: TRBJ1-1; CDR3: CASSSDRVFDTEAFF; DNA: TGTGCCAGCAGCTCGGACAGGGTTTTCGACACTGAAGCTTTCTTT
length: 14; V: TRBV9; D: .; size: .; J: TRBJ2-1; CDR3: CASSVRTLYNEQFF; DNA: TGTGCCAGCAGCGTCCGGACCCTCTACAATGAGCAGTTCTTC
length: 14; V: TRBV6-5; D: TRBD2; size: .; J: TRBJ2-5; CDR3: CASSATSGGETQYF; DNA: TGTGCCAGCAGCGCGACTAGCGGGGGGGAGACCCAGTACTTC
length: 17; V: TRBV6-2/TRBV6-3; D: TRBD1; size: .; J: TRBJ2-4; CDR3: CASSFQDRLPLGNIQYF; DNA: TGTGCCAGCAGTTTTCAGGACAGGCTCCCCTTGGGAAACATTCAGTACTTC
length: 13; V: TRBV7-3; D: .; size: .; J: TRBJ2-3; CDR3: CASSFQPVGTQYF; DNA: TGTGCCAGCAGCTTCCAACCAGTGGGTACGCAGTATTTT
length: 15; V: TRBV19; D: .; size: .; J: TRBJ1-2; CDR3: CASSIVSNRDYGYTF; DNA: TGTGCCAGTAGTATCGTGTCCAACCGTGACTATGGCTACACCTTC
length: 12; V: TRBV3-1/TRBV3-2; D: .; size: .; J: TRBJ1-1; CDR3: CASSQVPTEAFF; DNA: TGTGCCAGCAGCCAAGTCCCGACTGAAGCTTTCTTT
length: 16; V: TRBV6-4; D: .; size: .; J: TRBJ2-3; CDR3: CASSDSGTGQTDTQYF; DNA: TGTGCCAGCAGTGACTCGGGTACGGGACAAACAGATACGCAGTATTTT
length: 15; V: TRBV7-2; D: .; size: .; J: TRBJ2-2; CDR3: CASSTRGAGTGELFF; DNA: TGTGCCAGCAGCACTCGGGGGGCCGGGACCGGGGAGCTGTTTTTT
length: 15; V: TRBV18; D: .; size: .; J: TRBJ1-5; CDR3: CASSGLGNSNQPQHF; DNA: TGTGCCAGCTCTGGACTGGGAAATAGCAATCAGCCCCAGCATTTT
length: 14; V: TRBV6-5; D: TRBD1; size: .; J: TRBJ1-6; CDR3: CASKPSQGASPLHF; DNA: TGTGCCAGCAAGCCTAGCCAGGGGGCATCACCCCTCCACTTT
length: 15; V: TRBV19; D: .; size: .; J: TRBJ1-6; CDR3: CASSNVGVVGSPLHF; DNA: TGTGCCAGTAGTAATGTAGGGGTGGTCGGGTCACCCCTCCACTTT
length: 15; V: TRBV11-3; D: .; size: once; J: TRBJ2-3; CDR3: CASSLSTGSTDTQYF; DNA: TGTGCCAGCAGCTTATCGACGGGAAGCACAGATACGCAGTATTTT